This T cell receptor beta chain was obtained from a study of blood T cell repertoires in COVID-19. Participants were aged about 18 to 90 years, lived in under 25 US areas, and enrolled virtually. Per the study methods: Using reference gene primer amplification, nucleated cell counts were estimated. The method was immunoSEQ multiplex PCR; TCRdb's version includes in-frame clones alone and lacks a portion of them. That table furnishes V, J and clone size, whereas the DNA furnished D and trimming. The table lists around 320,000 clones, 90% of them singletons. The V end lost 3 bases, the J end lost 1 base, and 22 bases lay between the germline ends. CDR3 size: 19 residues. Germline CDR1 LNHDA, CDR2 SQIVND (reference sequence). This clone has only one observation.

The rearrangement links TRBV19 to TRBJ1-3, with D tentatively TRBD1 (6 bases). The material sequenced was PBMCs or T cells enriched from blood (not recorded which). The source is a woman under 30 with acute COVID-19. The CDR3 bases are TGTGCCAGTAGTATGCCAAACGGGGGGCGAGCAGATTCTGGAAACACCATATATTTT. It specifies CASSMPNGGRADSGNTIYF.